This entry lists 14 T cell receptor beta chains sequenced from one sample in a study of T cells in Graves' hyperthyroidism and ophthalmopathy. Template material for amplifying TCR beta CDR3 regions consisted of RNA transcripts. The TCR CDR3 was amplified in a first-round RT-PCR using the HTBI primer set. TCRdb itself ran the multiplex PCR reads through MiXCR, one entry per CDR3 protein. The data contain roughly 500,000 distinct CDR3 sequences, about 15% of them seen just once; the ten biggest clones take up 25% to 30%. Sequencing was done on a sample of blood. Receptors were obtained from a woman in her 30s with Graves' ophthalmopathy.

At least ten counts were recorded for this clonotype. The gene calls are TRBV12-3 or TRBV12-4 and TRBJ1-1; unclear D gene. The CDR3 contains 14 residues. V was trimmed by 0 bases and J by 5 bases, leaving 10 bases between them. The CDR3 loop is CASSLAQVGTEAFF. The CDR3 DNA follows: TGTGCCAGCAGTTTAGCGCAAGTTGGTACTGAAGCTTTCTTT.

This clonotype was counted at least ten times. The V gene is TRBV28, the J gene TRBJ2-7; D remains unclear. The V end lost 2 bases, the J end lost 0 bases, and 11 bases lay between the germline ends. Germline V gives CDR1 MDHEN, CDR2 SYDVKM. The CDR3 has 15 amino acids. The CDR3, as DNA: TGTGCCAGCAGTTTAGGGGTGACCAACTCCTACGAGCAGTACTTC. Translation gives CASSLGVTNSYEQYF.

This chain joins TRBV28 and TRBJ2-3, with D unclear. Germline CDR1 and CDR2: MDHEN and SYDVKM. The CDR3 covers 15 residues. V shed 2 bases and J shed 4 bases, with 13 bases lying between them. The DNA for the CDR3 is TGTGCCAGCAGTTTAGACGGTCCGAGGTCAGATACGCAGTATTTT. Translating it yields CASSLDGPRSDTQYF.

The table lists this clonotype with a few counts. V usage is TRBV10-3 and J usage is TRBJ1-1; D gene unclear. This CDR3 is 15 amino acids long. The ends were cut back, 3 bases at V and 1 base at J, with 12 bases in the middle. Germline V gives CDR1 ENHRY, CDR2 SYGVKD. The chain's CDR3 is CAISDRAESNTEAFF. The CDR3 DNA reads TGTGCCATCAGTGATAGGGCAGAGTCGAACACTGAAGCTTTCTTT.

The chain carries TRBV7-3 and TRBJ2-1; D is possibly TRBD2 (5 bases). Per germline, CDR1 SGHTA and CDR2 FQGTGA. This CDR3 contains 14 residues. V gave up 1 base and J gave up 8 bases, with 12 bases separating them. The CDR3 DNA follows: TGTGCCAGCAGCTTAAACCTAGCTTGGGATGAGCAGTTCTTC. Protein sequence: CASSLNLAWDEQFF.

This clonotype was seen many times. The CDR3 protein is CATSDPLVNEQFF. DNA of the CDR3: TGTGCCACCAGTGACCCACTAGTCAATGAGCAGTTCTTC. This sequence joins TRBV24-1 and TRBJ2-1, with D tentatively TRBD2 (5 bases). This CDR3 comprises 13 residues. CDR1 and CDR2 from the germline V gene are KGHDR and SFDVKD. Between the trimmed V and J ends, which lost 4 bases and 6 bases, there was a span of 9 bases.

This clonotype came up a few times. V is TRBV12-3 or TRBV12-4 and J is TRBJ1-3; no clear D gene. Trimming cost V 2 bases and J 8 bases, with 19 bases left between them. The CDR3 runs to 16 residues. Here the CDR3 reads CASSLQSTRKRHTIYF. CDR3 DNA sequence: TGTGCCAGCAGTTTACAATCGACTCGAAAACGACACACCATATATTTT.

This rearrangement joins TRBV27 to TRBJ2-5, with TRBD1 matching over 7 bases. V dropped 7 bases and J dropped 5; count of bases not matched to a gene: 19. The germline gives CDR1 MNHEY, CDR2 SMNVEV (reference sequence). This CDR3 is built from 17 residues. Written as DNA, the CDR3 is TGTGCCAGCACCTGGATAGGGGGCGACCGTCGCAGGGAGACCCAGTACTTC. Translation: CASTWIGGDRRRETQYF.

This clonotype has ten or more counts. One end of the junction is discordant with germline, which a read error may explain. The chain couples TRBV12-3 or TRBV12-4 to TRBJ2-3, with 11 bases that match TRBD1. The CDR3 covers 16 residues. CDR3 region: CASSLAGTGGTDTQYF. CDR3 sequence (DNA): TGTGCCAGCAGTCTAGCCGGGACAGGGGGGACAGATACGCAGTATTTT.

To note about this clonotype: A much larger clone lies a single base off, so this may be a read error. The V gene is TRBV20-1, the J gene TRBJ2-3; perhaps D is TRBD1 or TRBD2 (5 bases each). Germline CDR1 is DFQATT and CDR2 is SNEGSKA (reference sequence). The CDR3 loop spans 16 amino acids. In nucleotides, the CDR3 is TGCAGTGCTAGGGGCACCGGGATCAGGCCCACAGGTACGCAGTATTTT. It specifies CSARGTGIRPTGTQYF.

This clonotype was seen repeatedly, ten times or more. The chain has TRBV7-2 and TRBJ2-7; 7 bases agree with TRBD1. The CDR3 runs 14 residues. CDR1 is SGHTA and CDR2 is FQGNSA in the germline V gene. V lost 5 bases, J lost 3 bases, and 7 bases stayed unmatched. CDR3 residues: CASSPRTGYYEQYF. CDR3 in DNA: TGTGCCAGCAGCCCACGGACAGGCTACTACGAGCAGTACTTC.

The rearrangement links TRBV20-1 to TRBJ2-1; 13 bases are a match to TRBD2. V shed 5 bases, J shed 2 bases, and the junction held 6 bases outside the gene matches. The CDR3 length is 16 residues. The germline V gene has CDR1 DFQATT and CDR2 SNEGSKA (reference sequence). CDR3 in DNA: TGCAGTGCTGGTGGACTAGCGGGAGATCCCTACAATGAGCAGTTCTTC. This codes for CSAGGLAGDPYNEQFF.

This clonotype is a singleton in its sample. A much larger clone differs by one base, so this may be a read error. The V call is TRBV2, the J call TRBJ1-2, with unresolved D. Germline loops: CDR1 SNHLY, CDR2 FYNNEI. The CDR3 runs to 12 residues. The CDR3 reads CVSTLGGDGYTF. Written as DNA, the CDR3 is TGTGTCAGCACCCTGGGCGGAGATGGCTACACCTTC.

J is TRBJ2-3 and V is TRBV30; 9 positions agree with TRBD2. Trimming removed 3 bases from V and 3 bases from J; junction bases left unmatched: 10. The CDR3 contains 16 residues. Germline loops: CDR1 GTSNPN, CDR2 SVGIG (reference sequence). CDR3 region: CAWSASAGGVTDTQYF. The CDR3 bases are TGTGCCTGGAGCGCCTCAGCGGGAGGCGTAACAGATACGCAGTATTTT.